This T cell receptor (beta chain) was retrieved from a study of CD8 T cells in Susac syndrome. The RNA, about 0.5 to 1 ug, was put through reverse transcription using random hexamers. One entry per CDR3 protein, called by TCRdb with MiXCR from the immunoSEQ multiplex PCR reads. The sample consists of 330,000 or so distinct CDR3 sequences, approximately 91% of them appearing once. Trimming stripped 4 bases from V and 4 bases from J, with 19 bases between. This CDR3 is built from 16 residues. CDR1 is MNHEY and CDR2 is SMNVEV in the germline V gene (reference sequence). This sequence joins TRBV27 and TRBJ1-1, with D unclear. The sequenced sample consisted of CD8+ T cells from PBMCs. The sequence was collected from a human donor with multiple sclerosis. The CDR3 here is CASSSLRAFGGTEAFF. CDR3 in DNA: TGTGCCAGCAGTTCCCTCCGCGCCTTTGGAGGCACTGAAGCTTTCTTT.